The T cell receptor (beta chain) described here comes from a study of T-cell reconstitution after alpha-beta-depleted transplantation in children. Study observations and caveats: When one year had passed after transplant, most T-cell counts and diversity came from newly produced T cells. Recipient T cells and thymic progenitors that survived were the source of the high TCRbeta diversity seen at day 60 in some patients. As was reported, about two months after transplant, alpha-beta T cells came from several hundred expanded graft clones.

Using unique molecular identifiers, the investigators prepared the TCRbeta library. TCRdb fed the PCR reads into MiXCR, producing one record per CDR3 protein. This table holds hundreds of thousands of distinct CDR3 sequences, less than 20% found once. Of note for this clonotype: Its antigen remains unknown.

This CDR3 spans 14 amino acids. Germline loops: CDR1 SGHRS, CDR2 YFSETQ. Trimming took 3 bases from V and 2 from J, leaving 8 bases between them. The rearrangement links TRBV5-1 to TRBJ2-2; D uncertain. The sample in question was PBMCs, mostly from graft donor cells, obtained 360 days after TCRalphabeta/CD19-depleted stem cell transplant. The receptor's source is a male patient under 18 who had a stem cell transplant for acute lymphoblastic leukemia, so the T cells may come from the graft donor. The CDR3 bases are TGCGCCAGCAGCTGGGAACCAAACACCGGGGAGCTGTTTTTT. Protein: CASSWEPNTGELFF.